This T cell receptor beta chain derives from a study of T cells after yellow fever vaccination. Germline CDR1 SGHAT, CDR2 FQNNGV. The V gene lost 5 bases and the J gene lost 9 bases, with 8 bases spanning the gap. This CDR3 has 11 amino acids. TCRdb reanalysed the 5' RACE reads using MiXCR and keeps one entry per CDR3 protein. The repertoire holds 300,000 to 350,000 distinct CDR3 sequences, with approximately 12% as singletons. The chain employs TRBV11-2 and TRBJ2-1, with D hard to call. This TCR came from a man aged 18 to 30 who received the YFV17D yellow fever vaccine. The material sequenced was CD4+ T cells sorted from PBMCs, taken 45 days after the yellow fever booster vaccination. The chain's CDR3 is CASSQIIEQFF. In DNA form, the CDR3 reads TGTGCCAGCAGCCAGATCATTGAGCAGTTCTTC.